This T cell receptor (beta chain) was found in a study of early T cells in non-severe SARS-CoV-2 infection. Individual cDNA molecules were tagged with unique molecular identifiers. TCRdb reprocessed the 5' RACE reads with MiXCR, giving one entry per CDR3 protein. Of around 70,000 distinct CDR3 sequences detected, 9% to 15% appear once; the ten largest clones hold more than 1.5%. CDR1 is LNHDA, CDR2 SQIVND, per germline (reference sequence). The CDR3 is 13 residues long. V gave up 3 bases and J gave up 8 bases, with 11 bases separating them. This receptor was taken from an adult who was a healthcare worker with PCR-confirmed SARS-CoV-2 infection or an uninfected control (not recorded which). J is TRBJ2-1 and V is TRBV19; D is possibly TRBD1 (5 bases). The sequencing input was whole blood. CDR3 protein: CASSISGWDEQFF. CDR3 DNA sequence: TGTGCCAGTAGTATTTCAGGGTGGGATGAGCAGTTCTTC.